This T cell receptor (beta chain) was sequenced for a study of blood T cell repertoires in COVID-19 (dated by TCRdb to 2020 to 2022). For the wider study: The collaborator samples originated in the United States, Italy and Spain and spanned the acute and convalescent phases of COVID-19. The material from the prospective study consisted of cDNA or gDNA derived from T cells, B-cell-depleted T cells, or PBMCs. Subjects who had been exposed to COVID-19, were actively infected with it, or had recovered from it provided the deeply sampled blood TCRbeta repertoires that made up the dataset. A freely available public database, intended as a resource for researchers studying the immune response to SARS-CoV-2, is where the repertoires were released. Samples were obtained from the ongoing ImmuneRACE study (first 160 participants) and from 1,254 subjects provided by 6 global collaborators. A de-identified subject ID, COVID-19 status, age in years and sex were almost always included in the sample metadata. HLA class I and class II types, where available, came from metadata supplied by the sample provider rather than from assay-based typing.

The CDR3 has 20 amino acids, counting the end cysteine and phenylalanine. Just the 60-base CDR3 DNA is kept, in frame starting at base 1. CDR1 and CDR2 are drawn from the germline V gene: LGHNA, YSLEER. Unmatched junction bases come to 15, with V trimmed by 3 bases and J by 2 bases. As regards this clone: Its cognate antigen has yet to be identified. Qualities for individual bases were not recorded, and no much larger clone is one base off.

The immunoSEQ Assay, a bias-controlled multiplex PCR, was used to amplify TCRbeta CDR3 regions from genomic DNA. Per the authors' processing: The number of nucleated cells in each sample was estimated from the amplification of reference gene primers within the assay. To quantify the absolute abundance of each unique TCRbeta CDR3 rearrangement, sequence reads were collapsed and filtered. Productive Simpson clonality was computed per sample as the square root of Simpson's diversity index over productive rearrangements. This is the immuneACCESS table as TCRdb keeps it, with only in-frame sequences that have V and J called. A part of the clones is gone; compared with another copy, unresolved V genes explain less than half, and the rest is unexplained. Clone size and V and J calls were adopted from that table, with D and trimming inferred from the DNA. This sample comprises approximately 140,000 clones, roughly 86% of them detected only once. Of the sample, more than 3% falls within the top ten clones.

In the prospective study, participants were about 18 to 95 years old, resided in approximately 25 geographic areas of the United States, and were enrolled through a virtual design. In the prospective study, participants were assigned to cohorts based on the clinical history participants reported in a screening survey and a study questionnaire. In the prospective study, whole blood, serum and a nasopharyngeal or oropharyngeal swab were collected from each participant by mobile phlebotomists. Additional blood draws and questionnaires over an approximately two-month period could optionally be provided by prospective study participants. Before DNA extraction, blood samples from the prospective study were shipped at room temperature or frozen. The research as a whole found: Clinical and demographic metadata were provided uncurated, with the amount varying by source and participant.

Sequencing was done on a sample of PBMCs or T cells enriched from blood (not recorded which). The TCR sequence derives from a woman aged 45-59 years with acute COVID-19. Rearrangement joined TRBV4-3 to TRBJ2-1; TRBD2 agrees with 11 junctional bases. This receptor has the CDR3 CASSHERLAGPRGPYNEQFF. The DNA reads TGCGCCAGCAGCCATGAGAGACTAGCGGGACCCCGCGGGCCCTACAATGAGCAGTTCTTC.